One sample yielded the 8 T cell receptor beta chains listed below, sequenced in a study of blood T cell repertoires in COVID-19. TCRdb's table, derived via immunoSEQ multiplex PCR, lists solely in-frame clones and lacks some. The sample lists fewer than 85,000 clones; roughly 83% were seen once. Sample: peripheral blood. The source of these receptors is a woman aged 55 to 70 with acute or convalescent COVID-19.

The rearrangement links TRBV6-5 to TRBJ1-2; TRBD1 agrees at 11 bases. The CDR3 length is 15 residues. Per germline, CDR1 MNHEY and CDR2 SVGAGI. V trimming: 4 bases; J trimming: 5 bases; junction bases outside the gene matches: 6. CDR3 in DNA: TGTGCCAGCAGTTTGTCGGACAGGGGGCCTTATGGCTACACCTTC. Translated, it gives CASSLSDRGPYGYTF.

The V gene is TRBV7-9, the J gene TRBJ2-3, with 14 bases fitting TRBD2. The trim removed 5 bases at V and 6 bases at J, leaving 4 bases unmatched. Germline V gives CDR1 SEHNR, CDR2 FQNEAQ (reference sequence). The CDR3 contains 15 residues. The CDR3 here is CASSLTSGGADTQYF. CDR3 in DNA: TGTGCCAGCAGCCTGACTAGCGGGGGGGCGGATACGCAGTATTTT.

The chain is built from TRBV5-4 and TRBJ2-2; D might be TRBD2 (5 bases). CDR3 length: 15 residues. Between the trimmed V and J ends, which lost 2 bases and 4 bases, there was a span of 12 bases. Germline assignment: CDR1 SGHNT and CDR2 YYREEE (reference sequence). The chain's CDR3 is CASSLIERATGELFF. The CDR3 DNA is TGTGCCAGCAGCTTAATCGAGAGGGCCACCGGGGAGCTGTTTTTT.

The chain carries TRBV7-2 and TRBJ2-2, with D maybe TRBD1 (6 bases). V gave up 2 bases and J gave up 3 bases, with 10 bases separating them. The germline V gene has CDR1 SGHTA and CDR2 FQGNSA. This CDR3 spans 15 amino acids. CDR3 in DNA: TGTGCCAGCAGCTTAAACAGGGTACACACCGGGGAGCTGTTTTTT. Translating it yields CASSLNRVHTGELFF.

The V call is TRBV10-1, the J call TRBJ2-3, with TRBD2 matching 7 bases. Germline assignment: CDR1 WNHNN and CDR2 SYGVQD (reference sequence). This CDR3 region has 14 residues. V lost 4 bases, J lost 2 bases, and 3 bases stayed unmatched. CDR3 bases: TGCGCCAGCAGTGGCAGCGGGGTCACAGATACGCAGTATTTT. Translation gives CASSGSGVTDTQYF.

V and J are TRBV7-8 and TRBJ1-1, with TRBD1 as a possible D gene (5 bases). The CDR3 consists of 13 residues. V was shortened by 5 bases and J by 8 bases, with 15 bases between the two germline ends. Germline lookup yields CDR1 SGHVS and CDR2 FQNEAQ. The CDR3 nucleotides read TGTGCCAGCAGCCCCGACCAGGGAAGGGAAGCTTTCTTT. Protein product: CASSPDQGREAFF.

This clone turned up a few times. The chain joins TRBV6-5 to TRBJ1-1, with 8 bases fitting TRBD1. CDR1 is MNHEY and CDR2 is SVGAGI in the germline V gene. V shed 2 bases and J 4 bases; nucleotides not matched to a gene: 3. The CDR3 loop spans 14 amino acids. CDR3 nucleotides: TGTGCCAGCAGTTACGGGGACAGGACCACTGAAGCTTTCTTT. It is translated as CASSYGDRTTEAFF.

The chain joins TRBV13 to TRBJ1-5, with D unclear. The ends were cut back, 3 bases at V and 2 bases at J, with 8 bases in the middle. The germline V gene has CDR1 PRHDT and CDR2 FYEKMQ (reference sequence). This CDR3 has 14 amino acids. The CDR3 DNA reads as TGTGCCAGCAGCTTGAGAGTGGGCAATCAGCCCCAGCATTTT. The encoded protein is CASSLRVGNQPQHF.